Only a few counts were recorded for the clone carrying this T cell receptor (beta chain). What it binds is unknown. TCRdb analysed the reads with MiXCR anew, one entry per CDR3 protein. The sample has 570,000 or so distinct CDR3 sequences; around 40% are singletons. CDR3 size: 16 residues. V was clipped by 3 bases and J by 2 bases, with 14 bases between them. The sample is drawn from a study of T cell repertoires in cytomegalovirus infection. The gene calls are TRBV12-3 or TRBV12-4 and TRBJ1-5; no definite D call. This material consisted of cultured PBMCs, taken from culture after CMV antigen stimulation. The clonotype was recovered from a human donor in good health (CMV status not recorded). Some clones in this sample may be carry-over from other donors' samples. CDR3 nucleotide sequence: TGTGCCAGCAGTTTCCAGGTGGGGAAGGGCAATCAGCCCCAGCATTTT. Its translation: CASSFQVGKGNQPQHF.